This TCR beta chain was identified during a study of T cells in localized non-small cell lung cancer. Whole-study findings and limits: Uninvolved nearby lung showed the greatest T cell clonality, exceeding that found in tumor. Turning up in adjacent lung were a median approximately 50 of the top 100 tumor clones. Longer overall survival was linked to higher blood T cell density. Investigators sequenced only a single tumor region, leaving heterogeneity possible.

J gave up 3 bases and V 4 bases, and 6 bases lay outside the gene matches. Germline values: CDR1 SGHRS, CDR2 YFSETQ. This CDR3 has 15 amino acids. Profiled with immunoSEQ multiplex PCR; TCRdb holds only in-frame clones, not every one. The data hold some 19,000 clones, with around nine tenths observed a single time. This clone was seen a single time. As yet, its antigen is unknown. The chain has TRBV5-1 and TRBJ2-3; TRBD2 matches at 9 bases. The material was peripheral blood, obtained before any cancer treatment. The source of this sequence is a male donor aged 60 or older with stage I squamous cell lung carcinoma. The CDR3 protein is CASSNSGRSTDTQYF. CDR3 DNA sequence: TGCGCCAGCAGCAACAGCGGGAGGTCGACAGATACGCAGTATTTT.